Shown below are 24 T cell receptor beta chains from a single sample sequenced in a study of T cell responses to AZD1222 COVID-19 vaccine. Generated by immunoSEQ multiplex PCR, the TCRdb table keeps only in-frame clones and is missing some. Counted here are just under 75,000 clones, around 80% occurring once; the ten biggest clones make up about 51%. Sequencing used peripheral blood, obtained 28 days after the second AZD1222 dose. These receptors were obtained from an adult who received the AZD1222 COVID-19 vaccine.

This clone appeared once. V is TRBV9 and J is TRBJ1-3; D is uncertain. Germline CDR1 SGDLS, CDR2 YYNGEE. The CDR3 is made up of 15 amino acids. Trimming cost V 2 bases and J 2 bases, with 11 bases left between them. CDR3 region: CASSVPEGTGNTIYF. The CDR3 DNA sequence: TGTGCCAGCAGCGTGCCGGAGGGAACTGGAAACACCATATATTTT.

V and J are TRBV7-2 and TRBJ2-1, with D possibly being TRBD1 (6 bases). Germline CDR1 reads SGHTA; CDR2 reads FQGNSA. The CDR3 loop spans 14 amino acids. V lost 1 base and J 8 bases, leaving 12 bases between the germline ends. The CDR3 DNA reads as TGTGCCAGCAGCTTAGATGCAGGGGACGATGAGCAGTTCTTC. It yields the protein CASSLDAGDDEQFF.

This clone came up a few times. The rearrangement links TRBV5-1 to TRBJ1-4, with 10 nucleotides matching TRBD1. CDR1 SGHRS and CDR2 YFSETQ come from the germline V gene. J gave up 6 bases and V 3 bases, and 2 bases lay outside the gene matches. The CDR3 loop spans 14 amino acids. The CDR3 bases are TGCGCCAGCAGCTACGGGACAGGGGATGAAAAACTGTTTTTT. This gives the protein CASSYGTGDEKLFF. Complete variable domain (other parts from reference TRBV5-1 and TRBJ1-4): KAGVTQTPRYLIKTRGQQVTLSCSPISGHRSVSWYQQTPGQGLQFLFEYFSETQRNKGNFPGRFSGRQFSNSRSEMNVSTLELGDSALYLCASSYGTGDEKLFFGSGTQLSVL.

CDR3 sequence (DNA): TGTGCCAGCAGCCAAAAAGCGGCATCTAGCGGGAGCATGCATACGCAGTATTTT. Its protein is CASSQKAASSGSMHTQYF. The chain couples TRBV4-2 to TRBJ2-3, with 10 positions matching TRBD2. The ends lost 2 bases at V and 7 bases at J; junction bases unmatched: 15. Germline CDR1 reads LGHNA; CDR2 reads YNFKEQ. The CDR3 loop spans 18 amino acids.

The chain links TRBV6-2 or TRBV6-3 to TRBJ1-4; D is unresolved. Germline V lookup: CDR1 MNHEY, CDR2 SVGEGT. The length of the CDR3 is 13 residues. V lost 2 bases to trimming and J lost 7 bases, with 8 bases between them. CDR3 nucleotide sequence: TGTGCCAGCAGTTACAGGCTGTCTGAAAAACTGTTTTTT. It is translated as CASSYRLSEKLFF.

The chain combines TRBV7-2 with TRBJ2-2; D call uncertain. The CDR3 spans 13 residues. V lost 6 bases and J lost 6, with 11 bases in between. Germline V CDR1 and CDR2: SGHTA, FQGNSA. This CDR3 is CASSRVRSGELFF. CDR3 sequence (DNA): TGTGCCAGCAGTAGGGTCCGCTCCGGGGAGCTGTTTTTT. The complete variable domain, with remaining parts taken from reference TRBV7-2 and TRBJ2-2, reads GAGVSQSPSNKVTEKGKDVELRCDPISGHTALYWYRQSLGQGLEFLIYFQGNSAPDKSGLPSDRFSAERTGGSVSTLTIQRTQQEDSAVYLCASSRVRSGELFFGEGSRLTVL.

This clone has only a few counts. The chain recombines TRBV10-1 with TRBJ2-7, with 8 nucleotides matching TRBD1. This CDR3 contains 14 residues. Germline V CDR1 and CDR2: WNHNN, SYGVQD (reference sequence). The V gene end was trimmed by 2 bases and the J gene end by 5 bases; junction bases not matched to a gene: 5. The CDR3 loop is CASSEATGVHEQYF. CDR3 DNA sequence: TGCGCCAGCAGTGAGGCGACAGGGGTGCACGAGCAGTACTTC.

The CDR3 reads CAWGPSADTQYF. Here the CDR3 DNA reads TGTGCCTGGGGGCCCTCGGCGGATACGCAGTATTTT. The chain uses TRBV30 and TRBJ2-3; no clear D gene. The CDR3 loop spans 12 amino acids. V lost 5 bases to trimming and J lost 6 bases, with 12 bases between them. Germline CDR1 GTSNPN, CDR2 SVGIG (reference sequence).

The rearrangement uses TRBV6-1 and TRBJ1-3, with TRBD1 matching 8 bases. CDR1 is MNHNS, CDR2 SASEGT, per germline. This CDR3 is 15 amino acids long. J was trimmed by 7 bases and V by 0 bases; bases with no gene match: 5. DNA for the CDR3: TGTGCCAGCAGTGAAGCGGACAGGGTCTGGAACACCATATATTTT. Translation gives CASSEADRVWNTIYF.

The J gene is TRBJ1-1, the V gene TRBV5-1, with D perhaps matching TRBD1 (6 bases). The ends were cut back, 2 bases at V and 1 base at J, with 12 bases in the middle. CDR1 is SGHRS and CDR2 is YFSETQ in the germline V gene. This CDR3 has 15 residues. In DNA, the CDR3 is TGCGCCAGCAGCTTTCTTGGGGGGCCGAACACTGAAGCTTTCTTT. Translating it yields CASSFLGGPNTEAFF.

V gene TRBV11-2 combines with J gene TRBJ2-2; D is possibly TRBD1 or TRBD2 (5 bases each). CDR1 SGHAT and CDR2 FQNNGV come from the germline V gene. Trimming shortened V by 1 base and J by 1 base, and 7 bases separated the two germline ends. The CDR3 contains 15 residues. The CDR3 region has the DNA TGTGCCAGCAGCTTAGCTGGGGGGAACACCGGGGAGCTGTTTTTT. This encodes CASSLAGGNTGELFF.

The chain joins TRBV28 to TRBJ1-5; 8 bases are shared with TRBD1. Germline V gene data show CDR1 as MDHEN and CDR2 as SYDVKM. Losses at the gene ends were 7 bases for V and 0 bases for J; bases not matched to a gene: 2. This CDR3 is 14 amino acids long. The CDR3 is CASTQGGSNQPQHF. The CDR3, as DNA: TGTGCCAGCACACAGGGGGGTAGCAATCAGCCCCAGCATTTT.

This chain joins TRBV12-5 and TRBJ2-1; 15 bases are shared with TRBD2. The V and J ends lost 4 bases and 0 bases, in that order; junction bases with no gene match: 7. The germline CDR1 and CDR2 sequences are LGHNT and FRNRAP. CDR3 size: 19 residues. This chain's CDR3 is CASGSGLAGGLSSYNEQFF. Here the CDR3 DNA reads TGTGCTAGTGGTTCGGGACTAGCGGGGGGATTAAGCTCCTACAATGAGCAGTTCTTC.

This clone showed up just once. V is TRBV13 and J is TRBJ1-2; 9 bases are shared with TRBD1. Trimming took 2 bases from V and 8 from J; bases not matched to a gene: 15. The CDR3 contains 17 residues. CDR1 and CDR2 (germline): PRHDT, FYEKMQ (reference sequence). This chain's CDR3 is CASSLSGDRAGERGYTF. CDR3 DNA sequence: TGTGCCAGCAGCTTAAGTGGGGACAGGGCGGGAGAGAGAGGCTACACCTTC.

CDR3 nucleotide sequence: TGTGCCAGCTCACCGGGTTTGGAAGAAGCTTTCTTT. Translated: CASSPGLEEAFF. The V call is TRBV18, the J call TRBJ1-1; D remains unclear. Trimming removed 3 bases from V and 8 bases from J, with 10 bases in between. Germline values: CDR1 KGHSH, CDR2 LQKENI. The CDR3 covers 12 residues.

The chain employs TRBV6-2 or TRBV6-3 and TRBJ2-1; D is possibly TRBD1 or TRBD2 (5 bases each). V gave up 1 base and J gave up 16 bases, with 17 bases separating them. Germline V gives CDR1 MNHEY, CDR2 SVGEGT. The CDR3 length is 13 residues. This CDR3 reads CASSYYPGSGTFF. CDR3 coding DNA: TGTGCCAGCAGTTACTATCCGGGATCCGGGACCTTCTTC.

This chain links TRBV3-1 (or the pseudogene TRBV3-2) with TRBJ2-7; 8 nucleotides align to TRBD2. The CDR3 loop spans 14 amino acids. Losses at the gene ends were 1 base for V and 4 bases for J; bases not matched to a gene: 3. Germline V lookup: CDR1 LGHDT, CDR2 YNNKEL (reference sequence). CDR3 loop: CASSQGVAGYEQYF. The CDR3 region has the DNA TGTGCCAGCAGCCAAGGGGTAGCGGGGTACGAGCAGTACTTC.

The gene calls are TRBV7-9 and TRBJ2-7, with D hard to call. This CDR3 is built from 13 residues. Germline-derived CDR1 and CDR2 are SEHNR and FQNEAQ (reference sequence). Trimming removed 6 bases from V and 0 bases from J, with 9 bases in between. The CDR3 loop is CASRKGISYEQYF. The CDR3 DNA sequence: TGTGCCAGCAGAAAAGGAATCTCCTACGAGCAGTACTTC.

The chain uses TRBV7-8 and TRBJ1-1; D may be TRBD1 (6 bases). V gave up 1 base and J gave up 3 bases, with 12 bases separating them. The germline V gene encodes CDR1 SGHVS and CDR2 FQNEAQ. The CDR3 covers 15 residues. CDR3 protein: CASSLVWGGHTEAFF. The CDR3 DNA reads TGTGCCAGCAGCTTAGTATGGGGGGGCCACACTGAAGCTTTCTTT.

J is TRBJ2-7 and V is TRBV28; TRBD1 or TRBD2 may be the D gene (5 bases each). Germline values: CDR1 MDHEN, CDR2 SYDVKM. The CDR3 runs 13 residues. V was pared by 4 bases and J by 3 bases, with 10 bases between. CDR3 in DNA: TGTGCCAGCAGTTCCGGGGCCCACTACGAGCAGTACTTC. Translated, it gives CASSSGAHYEQYF.

This rearrangement joins TRBV7-9 to TRBJ1-2; the match to TRBD1 covers 9 bases. Looked up from germline, CDR1 is SEHNR and CDR2 is FQNEAQ (reference sequence). The CDR3 is 14 amino acids. Trimming at V came to 4 bases and at J to 7 bases, leaving 7 bases not matched to a gene. In nucleotides, the CDR3 is TGTGCCAGCAGCTCCCGGGACAGGGAATCTGGCTACACCTTC. This encodes CASSSRDRESGYTF.

The chain is built from TRBV7-9 and TRBJ2-1; unclear D gene. Trimming pared 5 bases from V and 1 base from J, leaving 9 bases between. This CDR3 spans 14 amino acids. The germline CDR1 and CDR2 sequences are SEHNR and FQNEAQ (reference sequence). CDR3 bases: TGTGCCAGCAGCCCTGGTCCTTCCTACAATGAGCAGTTCTTC. This codes for CASSPGPSYNEQFF. The full variable domain, rest sourced from reference TRBV7-9 and TRBJ2-1, is DTGVSQNPRHKITKRGQNVTFRCDPISEHNRLYWYRQTLGQGPEFLTYFQNEAQLEKSRLLSDRFSAERPKGSFSTLEIQRTEQGDSAMYLCASSPGPSYNEQFFGPGTRLTVL.

A remark on this clone: Other DNA sequences in this specimen translate into the identical CDR3. This chain uses TRBV5-6 with TRBJ2-2; D remains ambiguous. V was cut by 1 base and J by 5 bases, with 3 bases left in between. CDR3 length equals 12 residues. Germline V gene lookup returns CDR1 SGHDT and CDR2 YYEEEE. This CDR3 is CASSLLTGELFF. CDR3 DNA sequence: TGTGCCAGCAGCTTGTTAACCGGGGAGCTGTTTTTT.

This chain links TRBV6-2 or TRBV6-3 with TRBJ2-7, with D unresolved. The CDR3 totals 12 residues. Looked up from germline, CDR1 is MNHEY and CDR2 is SVGEGT. Trimming shortened V by 5 bases and J by 6 bases, and 11 bases separated the two germline ends. The CDR3 sequence is CASSLGFGEQYF. CDR3 in DNA: TGTGCCAGCAGTCTGGGGTTCGGCGAGCAGTACTTC.